This is a list of T cell receptor beta chains from one sample in a study of T cell responses to AZD1222 COVID-19 vaccine. Method: immunoSEQ multiplex PCR; TCRdb's copy keeps in-frame clones and lacks some. The sample includes roughly 180,000 clones, roughly 94% of them seen just once. The specimen comprised peripheral blood, sampled on day 0 of AZD1222 vaccination. These TCRs come from an adult in good health. Each CDR3 is given with its conserved first and last residue. The order of the fields is V gene, D gene, J gene, clone size, CDR3 protein, CDR3 DNA. The D gene is left open where the match is weak. Expanded clones are given a class, and other clones once, few, many or no size at all.

V gene: TRBV25-1
D gene: NA
J gene: TRBJ2-5
clone size: NA
CDR3 protein: CASSEPRPIQETQYF
CDR3 DNA: TGTGCCAGCAGTGAACCCCGACCGATCCAAGAGACCCAGTACTTC

V gene: TRBV20-1
D gene: NA
J gene: TRBJ1-4
clone size: NA
CDR3 protein: CSAPNEKLFF
CDR3 DNA: TGCAGTGCCCCGAATGAAAAACTGTTTTTT

V gene: TRBV7-9
D gene: NA
J gene: TRBJ1-1
clone size: NA
CDR3 protein: CASSLSGTEAFF
CDR3 DNA: TGTGCCAGCAGCTTATCCGGTACTGAAGCTTTCTTT

V gene: TRBV30
D gene: TRBD1
J gene: TRBJ1-5
clone size: NA
CDR3 protein: CAWNGQGNQPQHF
CDR3 DNA: TGTGCCTGGAACGGACAGGGCAATCAGCCCCAGCATTTT

V gene: TRBV5-1
D gene: NA
J gene: TRBJ1-3
clone size: NA
CDR3 protein: CASSSGTAASGNTIYF
CDR3 DNA: TGCGCCAGCAGCAGTGGGACGGCCGCCTCTGGAAACACCATATATTTT

V gene: TRBV28
D gene: NA
J gene: TRBJ1-2
clone size: NA
CDR3 protein: CASSLKNGYTF
CDR3 DNA: TGTGCCAGCAGTTTGAAGAACGGCTACACCTTC

V gene: TRBV10-3
D gene: NA
J gene: TRBJ2-7
clone size: NA
CDR3 protein: CAPRGGYEQYF
CDR3 DNA: TGTGCCCCCAGGGGGGGCTACGAGCAGTACTTC

V gene: TRBV27
D gene: NA
J gene: TRBJ1-2
clone size: NA
CDR3 protein: CASGYSGPNYGYTF
CDR3 DNA: TGTGCCAGCGGTTACAGTGGCCCTAACTATGGCTACACCTTC

V gene: TRBV19
D gene: NA
J gene: TRBJ1-2
clone size: NA
CDR3 protein: CASSIGGSQRGGYTF
CDR3 DNA: TGTGCCAGTAGTATAGGAGGTTCTCAGAGAGGAGGCTACACCTTC

V gene: TRBV11-2
D gene: NA
J gene: TRBJ1-1
clone size: NA
CDR3 protein: CASSPARGWRTEAFF
CDR3 DNA: TGTGCCAGCAGCCCTGCTCGGGGCTGGCGCACTGAAGCTTTCTTT

V gene: TRBV5-4
D gene: TRBD1
J gene: TRBJ1-3
clone size: NA
CDR3 protein: CASSSGGGNTIYF
CDR3 DNA: TGTGCCAGCAGCTCAGGGGGAGGAAACACCATATATTTT

V gene: TRBV30
D gene: NA
J gene: TRBJ1-5
clone size: NA
CDR3 protein: CAWSGFNNQPQHF
CDR3 DNA: TGTGCCTGGAGCGGTTTCAACAATCAGCCCCAGCATTTT

V gene: TRBV28
D gene: TRBD1
J gene: TRBJ1-1
clone size: NA
CDR3 protein: CASRSTGRAFF
CDR3 DNA: TGTGCCAGCAGGTCGACAGGGAGGGCTTTCTTT

V gene: TRBV14
D gene: TRBD1
J gene: TRBJ1-2
clone size: once
CDR3 protein: CASSPMDRENGYTF
CDR3 DNA: TGTGCCAGCAGCCCCATGGACAGGGAGAATGGCTACACCTTC

V gene: TRBV7-3
D gene: NA
J gene: TRBJ2-3
clone size: NA
CDR3 protein: CASSADSSANTDTQYF
CDR3 DNA: TGTGCCAGCAGCGCCGACAGTTCAGCGAACACAGATACGCAGTATTTT

V gene: TRBV5-4
D gene: NA
J gene: TRBJ2-7
clone size: NA
CDR3 protein: CASSGNDRPYEQYF
CDR3 DNA: TGTGCCAGCAGCGGTAACGACAGGCCCTACGAGCAGTACTTC

V gene: TRBV29-1
D gene: NA
J gene: TRBJ1-3
clone size: NA
CDR3 protein: CSVEDPLNTIYF
CDR3 DNA: TGCAGCGTTGAAGATCCGTTAAACACCATATATTTT

V gene: TRBV9
D gene: NA
J gene: TRBJ1-1
clone size: NA
CDR3 protein: CASSNPRRGSGTEAFF
CDR3 DNA: TGTGCCAGCAGTAACCCGAGGAGGGGCTCGGGCACTGAAGCTTTCTTT

V gene: TRBV11-2
D gene: NA
J gene: TRBJ2-7
clone size: NA
CDR3 protein: CASSLGSAFYEQYF
CDR3 DNA: TGTGCCAGCAGCTTAGGGTCTGCGTTCTACGAGCAGTACTTC

V gene: TRBV6-6
D gene: NA
J gene: TRBJ1-3
clone size: NA
CDR3 protein: CASSITGTSSGNTIYF
CDR3 DNA: TGTGCCAGCAGTATCACAGGTACTAGCTCTGGAAACACCATATATTTT

V gene: TRBV3-1/TRBV3-2
D gene: TRBD2
J gene: TRBJ2-2
clone size: NA
CDR3 protein: CASSPSLATLWVTGELFF
CDR3 DNA: TGTGCCAGCAGCCCCTCACTAGCGACCCTTTGGGTTACCGGGGAGCTGTTTTTT

V gene: TRBV29-1
D gene: NA
J gene: TRBJ1-1
clone size: NA
CDR3 protein: CSAQAGVNTEAFF
CDR3 DNA: TGCAGCGCACAGGCGGGCGTGAACACTGAAGCTTTCTTT

V gene: TRBV6-2/TRBV6-3
D gene: NA
J gene: TRBJ2-1
clone size: once
CDR3 protein: CASSFSTGAPHNEQFF
CDR3 DNA: TGTGCCAGCAGTTTCTCGACCGGGGCCCCACACAATGAGCAGTTCTTC

V gene: TRBV7-9
D gene: NA
J gene: TRBJ2-2
clone size: NA
CDR3 protein: CASSLGGGHTGELFF
CDR3 DNA: TGTGCCAGCAGCTTGGGAGGGGGCCACACCGGGGAGCTGTTTTTT

V gene: TRBV6-5
D gene: TRBD1
J gene: TRBJ2-7
clone size: NA
CDR3 protein: CASSYHRGGYEQYF
CDR3 DNA: TGTGCCAGCAGTTATCACAGGGGTGGGTACGAGCAGTACTTC